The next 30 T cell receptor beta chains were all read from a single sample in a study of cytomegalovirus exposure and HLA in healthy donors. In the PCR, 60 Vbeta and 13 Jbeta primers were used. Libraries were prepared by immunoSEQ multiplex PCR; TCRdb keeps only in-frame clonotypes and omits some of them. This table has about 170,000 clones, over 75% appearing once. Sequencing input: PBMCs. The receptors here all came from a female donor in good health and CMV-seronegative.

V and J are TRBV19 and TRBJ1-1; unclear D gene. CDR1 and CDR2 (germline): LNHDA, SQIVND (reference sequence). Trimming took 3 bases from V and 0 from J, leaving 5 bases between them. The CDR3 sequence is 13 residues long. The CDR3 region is CASSMRMNTEAFF. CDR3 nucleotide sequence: TGTGCCAGTAGTATGAGGATGAACACTGAAGCTTTCTTT.

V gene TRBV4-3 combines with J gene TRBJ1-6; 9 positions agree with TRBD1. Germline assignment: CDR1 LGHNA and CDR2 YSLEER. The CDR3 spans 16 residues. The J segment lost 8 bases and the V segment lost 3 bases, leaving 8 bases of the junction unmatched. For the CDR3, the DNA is TGCGCCAGCAGCCAGAAACCGGGACAGGGTGATTCACCCCTCCACTTT. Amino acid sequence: CASSQKPGQGDSPLHF.

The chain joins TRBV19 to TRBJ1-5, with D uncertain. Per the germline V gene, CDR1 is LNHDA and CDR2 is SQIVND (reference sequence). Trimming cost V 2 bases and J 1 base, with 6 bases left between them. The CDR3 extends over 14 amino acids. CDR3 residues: CASSIILSNQPQHF. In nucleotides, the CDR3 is TGTGCCAGTAGTATAATCCTCAGCAATCAGCCCCAGCATTTT. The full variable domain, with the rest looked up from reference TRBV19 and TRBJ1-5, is DGGITQSPKYLFRKEGQNVTLSCEQNLNHDAMYWYRQDPGQGLRLIYYSQIVNDFQKGDIAEGYSVSREKKESFPLTVTSAQKNPTAFYLCASSIILSNQPQHFGDGTRLSIL.

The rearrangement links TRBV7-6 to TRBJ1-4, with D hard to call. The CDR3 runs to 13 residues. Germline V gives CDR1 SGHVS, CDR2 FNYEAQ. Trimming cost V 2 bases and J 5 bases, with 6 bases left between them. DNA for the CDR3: TGTGCCAGCAGCTTACAACAGAATGAAAAACTGTTTTTT. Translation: CASSLQQNEKLFF.

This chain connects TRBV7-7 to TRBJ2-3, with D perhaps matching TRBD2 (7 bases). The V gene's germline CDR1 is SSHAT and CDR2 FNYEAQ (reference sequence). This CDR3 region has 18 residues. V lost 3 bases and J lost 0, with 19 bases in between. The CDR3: CASSLGRRGPSSTDTQYF. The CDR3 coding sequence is TGTGCCAGCAGCTTGGGTAGGCGGGGGCCTTCTAGCACAGATACGCAGTATTTT.

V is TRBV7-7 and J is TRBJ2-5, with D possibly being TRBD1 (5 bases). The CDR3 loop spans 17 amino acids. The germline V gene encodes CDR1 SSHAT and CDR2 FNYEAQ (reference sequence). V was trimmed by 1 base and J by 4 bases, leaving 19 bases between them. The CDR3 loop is CASSLGGLGLWGETQYF. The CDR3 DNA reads TGTGCCAGCAGCTTAGGGGGTCTGGGGCTTTGGGGAGAGACCCAGTACTTC.

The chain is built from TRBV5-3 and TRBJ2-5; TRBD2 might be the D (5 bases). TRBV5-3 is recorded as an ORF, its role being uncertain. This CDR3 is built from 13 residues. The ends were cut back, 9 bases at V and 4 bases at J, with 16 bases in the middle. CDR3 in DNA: TGTGCCACCCTACTAGGACTTGGAGAGACCCAGTACTTC. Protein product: CATLLGLGETQYF.

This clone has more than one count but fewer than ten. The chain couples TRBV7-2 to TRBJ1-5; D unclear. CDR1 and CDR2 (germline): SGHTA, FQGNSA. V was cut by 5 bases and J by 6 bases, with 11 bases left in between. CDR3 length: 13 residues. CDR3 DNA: TGTGCCAGCAGCACCGGACTAATTCAGCCCCAGCATTTT. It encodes CASSTGLIQPQHF.

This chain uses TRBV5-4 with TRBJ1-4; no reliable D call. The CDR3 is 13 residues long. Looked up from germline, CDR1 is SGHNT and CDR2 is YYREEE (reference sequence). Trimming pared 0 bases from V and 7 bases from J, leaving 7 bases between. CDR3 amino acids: CASSLAGSEKLFF. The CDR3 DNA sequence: TGTGCCAGCAGCTTGGCCGGGAGTGAAAAACTGTTTTTT.

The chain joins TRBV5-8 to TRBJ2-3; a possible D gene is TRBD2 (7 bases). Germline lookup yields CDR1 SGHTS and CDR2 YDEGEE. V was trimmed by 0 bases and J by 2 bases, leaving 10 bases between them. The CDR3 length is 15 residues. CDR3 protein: CASSLEGGYTDTQYF. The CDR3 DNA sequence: TGTGCCAGCAGCTTGGAGGGGGGGTACACAGATACGCAGTATTTT.

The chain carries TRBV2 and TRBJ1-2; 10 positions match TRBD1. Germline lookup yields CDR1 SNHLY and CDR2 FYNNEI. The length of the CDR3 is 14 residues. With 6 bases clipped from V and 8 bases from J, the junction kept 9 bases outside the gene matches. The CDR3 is CASRVGGQGPGYTF. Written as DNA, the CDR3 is TGTGCCAGCAGGGTCGGGGGACAGGGGCCCGGCTACACCTTC.

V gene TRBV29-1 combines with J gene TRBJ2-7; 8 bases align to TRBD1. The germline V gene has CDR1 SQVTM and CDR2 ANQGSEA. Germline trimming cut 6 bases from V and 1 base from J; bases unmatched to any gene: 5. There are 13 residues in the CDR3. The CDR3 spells CSVLDRASYEQYF. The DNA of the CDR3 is TGCAGCGTCCTGGACAGGGCATCCTACGAGCAGTACTTC.

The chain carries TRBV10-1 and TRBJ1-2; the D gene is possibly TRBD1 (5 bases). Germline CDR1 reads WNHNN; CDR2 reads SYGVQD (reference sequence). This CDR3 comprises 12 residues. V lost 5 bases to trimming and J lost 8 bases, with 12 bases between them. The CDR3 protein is CASSQGAGGYTF. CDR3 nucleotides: TGCGCCAGCAGTCAAGGGGCAGGAGGCTACACCTTC.

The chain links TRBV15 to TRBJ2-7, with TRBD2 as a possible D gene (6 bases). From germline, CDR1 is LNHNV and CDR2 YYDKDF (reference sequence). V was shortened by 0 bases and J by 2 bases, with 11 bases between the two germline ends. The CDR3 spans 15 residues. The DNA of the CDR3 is TGTGCCACCAGCAGAGAGGAGGGTGGGACCTACGAGCAGTACTTC. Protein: CATSREEGGTYEQYF.

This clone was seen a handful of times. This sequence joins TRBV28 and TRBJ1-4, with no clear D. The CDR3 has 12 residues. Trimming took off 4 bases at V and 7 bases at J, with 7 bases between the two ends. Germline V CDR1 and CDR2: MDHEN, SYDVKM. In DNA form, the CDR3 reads TGTGCCAGCAGTTGGGAGGTTGAAAAACTGTTTTTT. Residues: CASSWEVEKLFF.

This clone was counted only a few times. The CDR3 DNA sequence: TGTGCCAGCAGCTTGTGGACAGCGAACACCGGGGAGCTGTTTTTT. Its protein is CASSLWTANTGELFF. The chain uses TRBV5-6 and TRBJ2-2; tentatively, D is TRBD1 (6 bases). CDR1 SGHDT and CDR2 YYEEEE come from the germline V gene. The V and J ends lost 1 base and 0 bases respectively, with 7 bases between them. The CDR3 is 15 residues long.

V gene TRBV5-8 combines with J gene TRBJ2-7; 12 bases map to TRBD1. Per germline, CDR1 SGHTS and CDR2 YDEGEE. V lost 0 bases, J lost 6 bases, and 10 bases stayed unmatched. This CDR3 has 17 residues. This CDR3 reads CASSLGGRGQGAFEQYF. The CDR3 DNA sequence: TGTGCCAGCAGCTTGGGGGGTAGGGGACAGGGGGCCTTCGAGCAGTACTTC.

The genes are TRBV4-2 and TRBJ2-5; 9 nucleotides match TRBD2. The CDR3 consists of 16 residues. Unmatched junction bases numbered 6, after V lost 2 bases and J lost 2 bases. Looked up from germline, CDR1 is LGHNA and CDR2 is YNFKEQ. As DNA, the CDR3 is TGTGCCAGCAGCCAAAGCAACGCGGGAGGGCAAGAGACCCAGTACTTC. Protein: CASSQSNAGGQETQYF.

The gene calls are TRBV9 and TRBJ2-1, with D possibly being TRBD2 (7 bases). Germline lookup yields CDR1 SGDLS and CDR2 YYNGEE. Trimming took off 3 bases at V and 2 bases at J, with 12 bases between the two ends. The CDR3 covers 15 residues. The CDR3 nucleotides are TGTGCCAGCAGCGAGGGGGGGGATACCTACAATGAGCAGTTCTTC. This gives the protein CASSEGGDTYNEQFF.

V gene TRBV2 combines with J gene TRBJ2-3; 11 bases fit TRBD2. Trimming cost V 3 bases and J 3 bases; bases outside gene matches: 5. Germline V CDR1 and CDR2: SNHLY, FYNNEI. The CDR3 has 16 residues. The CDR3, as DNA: TGTGCCAGCAGTGATGTAGCGGGAGGGGGAACAGATACGCAGTATTTT. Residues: CASSDVAGGGTDTQYF.

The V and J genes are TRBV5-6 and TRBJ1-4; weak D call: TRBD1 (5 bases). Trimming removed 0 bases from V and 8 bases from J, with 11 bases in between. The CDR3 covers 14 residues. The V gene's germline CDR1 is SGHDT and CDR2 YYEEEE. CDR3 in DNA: TGTGCCAGCAGCTTGGGGGGCGGTAGGGAAAAACTGTTTTTT. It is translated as CASSLGGGREKLFF.

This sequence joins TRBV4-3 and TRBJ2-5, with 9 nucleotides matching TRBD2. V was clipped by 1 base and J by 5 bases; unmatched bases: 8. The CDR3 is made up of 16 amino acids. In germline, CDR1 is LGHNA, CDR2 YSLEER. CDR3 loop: CASSQASGGPGETQYF. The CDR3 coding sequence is TGCGCCAGCAGCCAAGCCAGCGGGGGGCCCGGGGAGACCCAGTACTTC.

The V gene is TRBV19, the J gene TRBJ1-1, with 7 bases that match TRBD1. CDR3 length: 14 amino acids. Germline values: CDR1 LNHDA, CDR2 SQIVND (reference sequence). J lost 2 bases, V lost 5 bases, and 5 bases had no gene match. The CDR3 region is CASSLDRVNTEAFF. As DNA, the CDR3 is TGTGCCAGTAGTCTTGACAGGGTAAACACTGAAGCTTTCTTT.

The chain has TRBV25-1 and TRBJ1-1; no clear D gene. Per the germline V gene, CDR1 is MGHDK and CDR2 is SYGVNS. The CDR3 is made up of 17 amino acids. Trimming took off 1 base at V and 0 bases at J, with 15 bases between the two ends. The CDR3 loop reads CASSESVPGSMNTEAFF. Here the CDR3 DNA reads TGTGCCAGCAGTGAATCGGTTCCGGGGTCCATGAACACTGAAGCTTTCTTT.

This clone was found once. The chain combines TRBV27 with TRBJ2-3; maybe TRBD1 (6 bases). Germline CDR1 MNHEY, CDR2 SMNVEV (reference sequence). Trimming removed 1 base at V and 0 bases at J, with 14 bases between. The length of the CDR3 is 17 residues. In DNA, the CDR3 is TGTGCCAGCAGTTTATACGGCGCAGGGGAGAGCACAGATACGCAGTATTTT. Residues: CASSLYGAGESTDTQYF.

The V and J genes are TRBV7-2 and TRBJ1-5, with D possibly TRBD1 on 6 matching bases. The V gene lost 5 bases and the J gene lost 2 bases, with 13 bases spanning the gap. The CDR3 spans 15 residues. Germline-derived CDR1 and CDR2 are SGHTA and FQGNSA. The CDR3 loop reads CASSVDSGGNQPQHF. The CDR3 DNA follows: TGTGCCAGCAGCGTGGACAGTGGGGGCAATCAGCCCCAGCATTTT.

DNA of the CDR3: TGTGCCAGCTCACCACTTGGGTCGACAGGGGATTACCCCATTCAGTACTTC. Translating gives CASSPLGSTGDYPIQYF. The chain joins TRBV18 to TRBJ2-4, with 8 bases fitting TRBD1. CDR1 is KGHSH and CDR2 is LQKENI in the germline V gene. The ends lost 1 base at V and 9 bases at J; junction bases unmatched: 14. The CDR3 covers 17 residues. Drawing the rest from reference TRBV18 and TRBJ2-4, the complete variable domain is NAGVMQNPRHLVRRRGQEARLRCSPMKGHSHVYWYRQLPEEGLKFMVYLQKENIIDESGMPKERFSAEFPKEGPSILRIQQVVRGDSAAYFCASSPLGSTGDYPIQYFGAGTRLSVL.

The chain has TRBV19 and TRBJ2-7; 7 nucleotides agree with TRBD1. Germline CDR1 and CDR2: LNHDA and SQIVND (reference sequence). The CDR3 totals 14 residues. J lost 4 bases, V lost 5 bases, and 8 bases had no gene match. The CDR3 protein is CASSSLGGEYEQYF. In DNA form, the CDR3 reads TGTGCCAGTAGTTCTTTAGGGGGCGAGTACGAGCAGTACTTC.

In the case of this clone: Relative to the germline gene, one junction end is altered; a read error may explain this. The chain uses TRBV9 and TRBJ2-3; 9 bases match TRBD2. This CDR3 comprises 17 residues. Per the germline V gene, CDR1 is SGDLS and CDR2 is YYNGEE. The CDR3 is CASSAGGTSLGLDAQYF. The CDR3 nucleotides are TGTGCCAGCAGCGCAGGGGGGACTAGCCTAGGCCTAGATGCGCAGTATTTT. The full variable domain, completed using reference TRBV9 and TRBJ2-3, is DSGVTQTPKHLITATGQRVTLRCSPRSGDLSVYWYQQSLDQGLQFLIQYYNGEERAKGNILERFSAQQFPDLHSELNLSSLELGDSALYFCASSAGGTSLGLDAQYFGPGTRLTVL.

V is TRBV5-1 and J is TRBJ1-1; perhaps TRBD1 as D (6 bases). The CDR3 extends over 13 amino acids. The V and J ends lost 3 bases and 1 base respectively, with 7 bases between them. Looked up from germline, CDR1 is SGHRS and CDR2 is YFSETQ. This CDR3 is CASSSRGNTEAFF. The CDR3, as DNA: TGCGCCAGCAGCTCCAGGGGGAACACTGAAGCTTTCTTT.